This entry is about one T cell receptor beta chain. Its antigen remains unidentified. This CDR3 is 14 amino acids long. The germline CDR1 and CDR2 sequences are SGHRS and YFSETQ. V gave up 2 bases and J gave up 0 bases, with 6 bases separating them. Some clones are missing from TCRdb's copy, which holds only in-frame ones; the method was immunoSEQ multiplex PCR. Among about 130,000 clones listed, roughly 84% were seen once. This sample stems from a study of radiation and T cells in renal cell carcinoma. Study background: Nephrectomy followed 15 Gy stereotactic body radiation by 4 weeks.

General study points: Baseline intratumoral clonotype presence is unknown without pretreatment biopsies. In blood, top tumor clones expanded by 2 weeks, shrinking by 4.

Time point denoted: baseline pretreatment blood. Noted treatment: 15 Gy SBRT to primary tumor, nephrectomy 4 weeks later. This renal cell carcinoma was of the clear cell type. Specimen: blood, collected from a patient whose treatment included radiotherapy and nephrectomy. This receptor was taken from a woman in her fifties or sixties with renal cell carcinoma. The chain links TRBV5-1 to TRBJ1-3; D not resolved. For the CDR3, the DNA is TGCGCCAGCAGCTTAGATTACTCTGGAAACACCATATATTTT. Its translation: CASSLDYSGNTIYF.